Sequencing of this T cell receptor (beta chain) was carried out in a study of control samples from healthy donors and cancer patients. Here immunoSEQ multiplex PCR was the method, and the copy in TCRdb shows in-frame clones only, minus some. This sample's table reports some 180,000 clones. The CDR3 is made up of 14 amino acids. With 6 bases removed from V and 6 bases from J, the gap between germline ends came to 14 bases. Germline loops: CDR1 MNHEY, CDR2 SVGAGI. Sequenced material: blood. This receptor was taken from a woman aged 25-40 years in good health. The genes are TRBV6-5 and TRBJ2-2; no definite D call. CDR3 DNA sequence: TGTGCCAGCAGCCGTGAGTTGGGGTCCGGGGAGCTGTTTTTT. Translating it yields CASSRELGSGELFF.